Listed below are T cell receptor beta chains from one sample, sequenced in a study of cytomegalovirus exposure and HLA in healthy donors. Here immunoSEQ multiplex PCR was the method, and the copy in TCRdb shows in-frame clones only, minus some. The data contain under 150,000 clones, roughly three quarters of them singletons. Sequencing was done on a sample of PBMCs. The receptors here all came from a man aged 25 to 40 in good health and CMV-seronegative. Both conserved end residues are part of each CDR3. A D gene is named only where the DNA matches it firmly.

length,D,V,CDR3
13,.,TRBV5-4,CASSLVLGRVYTF
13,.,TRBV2,CASGYPGLTEAFF
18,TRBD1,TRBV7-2,CASSLTLGRTGYNSPLHF
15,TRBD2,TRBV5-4,CASSSGGPGTDTQYF
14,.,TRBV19,CASSIDTSARGLFF
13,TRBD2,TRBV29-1,CSISSGGQETQYF
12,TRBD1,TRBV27,CASRGGTGSAFF
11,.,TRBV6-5,CASRSNEKLFF
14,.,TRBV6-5,CASSYDSSTDTQYF
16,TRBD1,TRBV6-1,CASSDRRTGPNQPQHF
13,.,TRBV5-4,CASSFRQAREAFF
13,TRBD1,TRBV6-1,CASSLRGLQEQYF
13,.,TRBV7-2,CASSLGGEREQYF
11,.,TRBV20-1,CSAYYRDQQYF
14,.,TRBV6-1,CASSIYSVNQPQHF
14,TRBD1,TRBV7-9,CATKWTGKDEKLFF
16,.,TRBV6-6,CASSPTASSNSYEQYF
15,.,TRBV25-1,CASSEEIATSREQYF
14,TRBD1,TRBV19,CASSTGGSNQPQHF
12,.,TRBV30,CAWSRVNYEQYF
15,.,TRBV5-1,CASSLGQLDGNTIYF
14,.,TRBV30,CAWSVLTRRAEAFF
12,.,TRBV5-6,CASSPAGREQYF
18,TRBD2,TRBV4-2,CASSQELRSGASTDTQYF
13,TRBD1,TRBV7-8,CASSPRQGGKTFF
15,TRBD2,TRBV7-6,CASSLTSGTTDTQYF
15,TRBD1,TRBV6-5,CASSYTGTGGETQYF
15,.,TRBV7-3,CASSLGSSGGTEAFF
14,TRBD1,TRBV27,CASSRDRGLYEQYF
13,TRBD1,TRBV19,CASSGQVQETQYF
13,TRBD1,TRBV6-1,CASWTGSGNTIYF
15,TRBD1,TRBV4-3,CASSQDTTGGRGYTF
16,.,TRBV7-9,CASSLTTGERSYEQYF
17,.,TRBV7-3,CASSLAPGSTPEDEQFF
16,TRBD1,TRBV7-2,CASSPGARGLAYEQFF
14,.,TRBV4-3,CASSQDGAGYEQYF
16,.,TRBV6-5,CASSYSIGRGLETQYF
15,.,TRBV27,CASSEGGGSYNEQFF
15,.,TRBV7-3,CASSLGASSGNTIYF
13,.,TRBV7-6,CASSLGQLETQYF
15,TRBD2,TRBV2,CASTGTSGRLETQYF